This TCR beta chain is drawn from a study of cytomegalovirus exposure and HLA in healthy donors. Study observations and caveats: A later analysis reportedly found fewer N-insertions in an Asian-associated ancestry cluster than the roughly 670-donor mean.

Primers: 60 Vbeta forward and 13 Jbeta reverse. TCRdb's table, derived via immunoSEQ multiplex PCR, lists solely in-frame clones and lacks some. Of about 180,000 clones in the sample, around four fifths were seen once. From germline, CDR1 is LGHNA and CDR2 YNFKEQ. The ends were cut back, 1 base at V and 0 bases at J, with 7 bases in the middle. The CDR3 is 14 amino acids. A remark on this clone: Its cognate antigen is unknown.

The chain carries TRBV4-2 and TRBJ2-7; maybe TRBD2 (6 bases). The receptor was derived from a woman in her 30s in good health and CMV-seronegative. The specimen sequenced was PBMCs. DNA for the CDR3: TGTGCCAGCAGCCAAGGCGGGGACTCCTACGAGCAGTACTTC. This translates into CASSQGGDSYEQYF.